This TCR beta chain stems from a study of cytomegalovirus exposure and HLA in healthy donors. PCR used 60 Vbeta primers and 13 Jbeta primers. Here immunoSEQ multiplex PCR was the method, and the copy in TCRdb shows in-frame clones only, minus some. The sample holds under 250,000 clones, 85% seen once. Material for sequencing was PBMCs. The receptor was derived from a woman between 50 and 59 years old in good health and CMV-seronegative.

CDR3 DNA sequence: TGTGCCAGCAGCCCCAGGGCTAGCGGATACCAAGAGACCCAGTACTTC. It encodes CASSPRASGYQETQYF. The chain has TRBV5-4 and TRBJ2-5; 7 bases are a match to TRBD2. This CDR3 region has 16 residues. Germline V CDR1 and CDR2: SGHNT, YYREEE (reference sequence). Trimming took 4 bases from V and 0 from J; bases not matched to a gene: 9.